Listed below are T cell receptor beta chains from one sample, sequenced in a study of shared clonotypes between healthy human individuals. The assay was immunoSEQ multiplex PCR, and TCRdb's table has in-frame clones only and misses some. The sample contains 900,000 to 1,200,000 clones, around 82% of which appear only once. Sequenced material: memory CD4+ T cells from PBMCs. These receptors were taken from a man younger than 35 in good health. Some clones in this sample may be carry-over from other donors' samples. CDR3s include the opening cysteine and the closing phenylalanine or tryptophan. A D gene is named only where the DNA matches it firmly. Size is omitted from some rows. Given values are once, few, many or a class for expanded clones.

J gene | D gene | clone size | V gene | CDR3 DNA | CDR3 protein
TRBJ2-3 | . | . | TRBV4-1 | TGCGCCAGCAGCCATTGGGGGACGGGGCTTACAGATACGCAGTATTTT | CASSHWGTGLTDTQYF
TRBJ1-1 | TRBD1 | . | TRBV7-3 | TGTGCCAGCAGCTTAATAGGGGGACAGGGGATGGCTGAAGCTTTCTTT | CASSLIGGQGMAEAFF
TRBJ2-3 | . | . | TRBV7-2 | TGTGCCAGCAGCTTCCTAGTTGGAGGCACAGATACGCAGTATTTT | CASSFLVGGTDTQYF
TRBJ2-5 | TRBD2 | . | TRBV5-1 | TGCGCCAGCAGCTCAGAGCGGGGGGAGGAGACCCAGTACTTC | CASSSERGEETQYF
TRBJ2-3 | TRBD2 | . | TRBV28 | TGTGCCAGCAGCCAAGGACTAGCGGGAGGGTTAGATACGCAGTATTTT | CASSQGLAGGLDTQYF
TRBJ2-1 | TRBD2 | . | TRBV18 | TGTGCCAGCTCACCAGCTAGCGGGCGAGGTAGGGATGAGCAGTTCTTC | CASSPASGRGRDEQFF
TRBJ2-3 | TRBD1 | few | TRBV7-3 | TGTGCCAGCAGCCCCGGGACAGGGGGCGCGGATACGCAGTATTTT | CASSPGTGGADTQYF
TRBJ1-5 | . | . | TRBV28 | TGTGTCAGCAGGAGACCCGGGACCGAGGGTCAGCCCCAGCATTTT | CVSRRPGTEGQPQHF
TRBJ2-2 | TRBD1 | . | TRBV4-1 | TGCGCCAGCAGCCAAACGACTACTGACAGGGCGAACACCGGGGAGCTGTTTTTT | CASSQTTTDRANTGELFF
TRBJ2-4 | . | . | TRBV5-4 | TGTGCCAGCAGCCCAGGAGGCAGGAACATTCAGTACTTC | CASSPGGRNIQYF
TRBJ2-7 | TRBD1 | few | TRBV10-3 | TGTGCCATCAGTAAAGACAGGGAGTCCTACGAGCAGTACTTC | CAISKDRESYEQYF
TRBJ2-7 | . | once | TRBV4-1 | TGCGCCAGCAGCCAAGAAAGGGGGAGTAGGTACGAGCAGTACTTC | CASSQERGSRYEQYF
TRBJ1-1 | TRBD1 | . | TRBV2 | TGTGCCAGCAACGCAGACAGGGCCACTGAAGCTTTCTTT | CASNADRATEAFF
TRBJ1-1 | . | . | TRBV16 | TGTGCCAGCAGGCCAAACGGGGGCACTGAAGCTTTCTTT | CASRPNGGTEAFF
TRBJ2-2 | . | . | TRBV11-3 | TGTGCCAGCAGCCGGATGCAGGAATATGATCGCGGGGAGCTGTTTTTT | CASSRMQEYDRGELFF
TRBJ1-1 | TRBD1 | . | TRBV11-2 | TGTGCCAGCAGCTCCGTCAGGGGGAAAGGGTACACTGAAGCTTTCTTT | CASSSVRGKGYTEAFF
TRBJ1-1 | . | . | TRBV7-2 | TGTGCCAGCAGCTTAGCGCGGGCGGCACGGGGGAACACTGAAGCTTTCTTT | CASSLARAARGNTEAFF
TRBJ2-2 | . | once | TRBV2 | TGTGCCAGCCGAGGGGAGGCGAACACCGGGGAGCTGTTTTTT | CASRGEANTGELFF
TRBJ2-7 | . | . | TRBV2 | TGTGCCAGCAGTGTGGGACGAGACTACGAGCAGTACTTC | CASSVGRDYEQYF
TRBJ1-5 | . | . | TRBV28 | TGTGCCAGCAGTTTAAACCGGGGACCGGGAAGCAATCAGCCCCAGCATTTT | CASSLNRGPGSNQPQHF
TRBJ1-2 | TRBD1 | . | TRBV5-6 | TGTGCCAGCAGCAGACAGGGGGAAGGGAACTATGGCTACACCTTC | CASSRQGEGNYGYTF
TRBJ1-1 | TRBD1 | . | TRBV28 | TGCCAAGGACAGGGGCCACCGTGTGCTTTCTTT | CQGQGPPCAFF
TRBJ2-7 | TRBD1 | . | TRBV6-5 | TGTGCCAGCAGTTACTTAGGACAGGGGGGAGAGCAGTACTTC | CASSYLGQGGEQYF
TRBJ1-2 | . | . | TRBV7-2 | TGTGCCAGCAGCTTAGAAACAGGAGGCTACACCTTC | CASSLETGGYTF
TRBJ1-1 | . | . | TRBV5-1 | TGCGCCAGCAGAAGGGGAGCGGAGAGCACTGAAGCTTTCTTT | CASRRGAESTEAFF
TRBJ2-3 | TRBD2 | many | TRBV4-1 | TGCGCCAGCAGTCAGAAAGGACTAGCGGCTAGCACAGATACGCAGTATTTT | CASSQKGLAASTDTQYF
TRBJ1-6 | TRBD1 | . | TRBV27 | TGTGCCAGCAGTCGGGGACAGGGGATCGGTTCACCCCTCCACTTT | CASSRGQGIGSPLHF
TRBJ1-3 | . | once | TRBV4-1 | TGCGCCAGCAGCCAAGACATACGCTCTGGAAACACCATATATTTT | CASSQDIRSGNTIYF
TRBJ1-3 | . | . | TRBV6-6 | TGTGCCAGCAGGGAACATCTCTCTGGAAACACCATATATTTT | CASREHLSGNTIYF
TRBJ2-1 | TRBD2 | . | TRBV11-3 | TGTGCCAGCGGCCTAGCGGGGGGCTACAATGAGCAGTTCTTC | CASGLAGGYNEQFF
TRBJ1-3 | . | . | TRBV7-2 | TGTGCCAGCAGCTTAGTTGAGGGGCCCGGAAACACCATATATTTT | CASSLVEGPGNTIYF
TRBJ2-1 | TRBD2 | . | TRBV5-1 | TGCGCCAGCAGCCGTGGGGGGCGAGCGGGAGTGGATGAGCAGTTCTTC | CASSRGGRAGVDEQFF
TRBJ2-2 | TRBD2 | . | TRBV6-6 | TGTGCCAGCAGTTTTTTTACAGCGGGGATCACCGGGGAGCTGTTTTTT | CASSFFTAGITGELFF
TRBJ2-1 | . | . | TRBV9 | TGTGCCAGCAGCGCCTCGGGACCGGGGGAGGTTAAGTTCTTC | CASSASGPGEVKFF
TRBJ2-7 | . | many | TRBV28 | TGTGCCAGCAGTTTACGGGGTTTCAACGAGCAGTACTTC | CASSLRGFNEQYF
TRBJ2-3 | . | . | TRBV5-6 | TGTGCCAGCAGCACACTCACAGATACGCAGTATTTT | CASSTLTDTQYF
TRBJ2-7 | . | . | TRBV28 | TGTGCCAGCAGTCTAACAGGGCCCTACGAGCAGTACTTC | CASSLTGPYEQYF
TRBJ2-3 | TRBD2 | . | TRBV7-2 | TGTGCCAGCAGAGCCCACTACAGCGGGAGAGGAGATACGCAGTATTTT | CASRAHYSGRGDTQYF
TRBJ2-1 | . | . | TRBV2 | TGTGCCAGCAGTGCCTACAATGAGCAGTTCTTC | CASSAYNEQFF
TRBJ2-7 | . | . | TRBV6-5 | TGTGCCAGCATGCGGGACAGCTCCTACGAGCAGTACTTC | CASMRDSSYEQYF
TRBJ2-2 | . | once | TRBV5-1 | TGCGCCAGCAGCCGACTCCCACTGGGTACCGGGGAGCTGTTTTTT | CASSRLPLGTGELFF
TRBJ2-1 | TRBD2 | . | TRBV13 | TGTGCCAGCAGCTTAGAAGCGGGAACCTCCTACAATGAGCAGTTCTTC | CASSLEAGTSYNEQFF
TRBJ2-7 | . | . | TRBV2 | TGTGCCAGCAGTGAAGCGTTAGGGACCGCTTCCTACGAGCAGTACTTC | CASSEALGTASYEQYF
TRBJ2-3 | . | . | TRBV11-3 | TGTGCCAGCAGCCCAAGACGGGGAGATACGCAGTATTTT | CASSPRRGDTQYF
TRBJ2-1 | . | . | TRBV7-9 | TGTGCCAGCAGCTTTGATTACAATGAGCAGTTCTTC | CASSFDYNEQFF
TRBJ1-1 | TRBD1 | . | TRBV19 | TGTGCCAGTAGTATGAGGCAGGGGGCGGTTGATTCTTTCTTT | CASSMRQGAVDSFF
TRBJ2-7 | . | . | TRBV4-2 | TGTGCCAGCAGCCAAGGCTACGACTCTACCCTCTACGAGCAGTACTTC | CASSQGYDSTLYEQYF
TRBJ1-5 | . | . | TRBV6-6 | TGTGCCAGCAGTTACTCGATGAGGGCAGGGACTCAGCCCCAGCATTTT | CASSYSMRAGTQPQHF
TRBJ2-1 | . | once | TRBV7-2 | TGTGCCAGCGAGGCAAAAGGGGGAGAAACGAGCTCCTACAATGAGCAGTTCTTC | CASEAKGGETSSYNEQFF
TRBJ2-1 | . | . | TRBV27 | TGTGCCAGCAGCCGACTATTGTTCGCCAATGAGCAGTTCTTC | CASSRLLFANEQFF